The T cell receptor beta chain under discussion was sequenced for a study of blood T cell repertoires in COVID-19. Authors' processing steps: Cell counts per sample came from amplifying reference gene primers. Profiling relied on immunoSEQ multiplex PCR, and the TCRdb table lists in-frame clones only, not all of them. That table is the source of V, J and clone size, and D and trimming were worked out from the DNA. In the table there are roughly 100,000 clones, 89% of which are singletons. Sequencing used peripheral blood. The receptor was derived from a woman aged 60-75 years with acute or convalescent COVID-19.

This CDR3 reads CASGLGAIYNEQFF. DNA of the CDR3: TGTGCTAGTGGTTTGGGAGCGATTTACAATGAGCAGTTCTTC. The V and J genes are TRBV12-5 and TRBJ2-1, with D unclear. Trimming left V 1 base short and J 4 bases short, with 8 bases between. There are 14 residues in the CDR3. The V gene's germline CDR1 is LGHNT and CDR2 FRNRAP.